The 15 T cell receptor beta chains below were found in one sample sequenced in a study of cytomegalovirus exposure and HLA in healthy donors. Both 60 Vbeta primers and 13 Jbeta primers went into the PCR. The table came from immunoSEQ multiplex PCR; TCRdb's copy has only in-frame clones and leaves some out. Counted here are 100,000 or so clones, 13% to 15% occurring once; the ten biggest clones make up about 0.8%. The sequencing sample was made of PBMCs. The receptors come from a female donor in good health and CMV-seronegative.

The chain has TRBV9 and TRBJ2-7, with a tentative D call TRBD1 (5 bases). Germline assignment: CDR1 SGDLS and CDR2 YYNGEE. Trimming cost V 4 bases and J 6 bases, with 23 bases left between them. The CDR3 runs 16 residues. For the CDR3, the DNA is TGTGCCAGCAGCCCAGCACGGCTCCAGGGAACGGGCGAGCAGTACTTC. Protein sequence: CASSPARLQGTGEQYF.

This rearrangement joins TRBV18 to TRBJ1-5, with D unclear. Trimming removed 0 bases at V and 7 bases at J, with 13 bases between. This CDR3 has 15 amino acids. In germline, CDR1 is KGHSH, CDR2 LQKENI. Here the CDR3 reads CASSPPDGRGQPQHF. As DNA, the CDR3 is TGTGCCAGCTCACCACCGGACGGCCGGGGACAGCCCCAGCATTTT.

This clone came up a few times. V is TRBV18 and J is TRBJ2-7; D call uncertain. Germline V CDR1 and CDR2: KGHSH, LQKENI. With 2 bases removed from V and 3 bases from J, the gap between germline ends came to 8 bases. The CDR3 is 13 residues long. CDR3 region: CASSPEVNYEQYF. DNA of the CDR3: TGTGCCAGCTCACCAGAGGTCAACTACGAGCAGTACTTC. The full variable domain, completed using reference TRBV18 and TRBJ2-7, is NAGVMQNPRHLVRRRGQEARLRCSPMKGHSHVYWYRQLPEEGLKFMVYLQKENIIDESGMPKERFSAEFPKEGPSILRIQQVVRGDSAAYFCASSPEVNYEQYFGPGTRLTVT.

The rearrangement joins TRBV7-9 to TRBJ2-5; TRBD2 matches at 8 bases. The CDR3 is made up of 16 amino acids. CDR1 is SEHNR, CDR2 FQNEAQ, per germline (reference sequence). J lost 2 bases, V lost 4 bases, and 9 bases had no gene match. The chain's CDR3 is CASSSRRGGHQETQYF. DNA of the CDR3: TGTGCCAGCAGCTCGCGACGGGGGGGCCATCAAGAGACCCAGTACTTC.

The gene calls are TRBV9 and TRBJ2-1, with D possibly being TRBD2 (6 bases). The CDR3 length is 14 residues. Per the germline V gene, CDR1 is SGDLS and CDR2 is YYNGEE. V was cut by 0 bases and J by 8 bases, with 12 bases left in between. In DNA form, the CDR3 reads TGTGCCAGCAGCGTAGCAACTAGCTGGGATGAGCAGTTCTTC. Its translation: CASSVATSWDEQFF.

This clone was counted between two and nine times. Here the CDR3 DNA reads TGTGCCAGCAGCCCACAGGGGGCGAGGACTGGGGCCAACGTCCTGACTTTC. Translating gives CASSPQGARTGANVLTF. The chain combines TRBV5-8 with TRBJ2-6, with 9 bases lining up with TRBD1. The germline V gene has CDR1 SGHTS and CDR2 YDEGEE. The CDR3 has 17 amino acids. After removal of 4 bases from V and 2 bases from J, the junction contained 7 bases not matched to a gene.

The chain joins TRBV6-6 to TRBJ2-7, with 7 bases matching TRBD1. The CDR3 runs 14 residues. Germline V gene sequence: CDR1 MNHNY, CDR2 SVGAGI (reference sequence). V was pared by 8 bases and J by 0 bases, with 7 bases of the junction left unmatched. This CDR3 is CASSRQGSSYEQYF. The CDR3 nucleotides read TGTGCCAGCTCGAGACAGGGCAGCTCCTACGAGCAGTACTTC.

The chain is built from TRBV10-3 and TRBJ2-2; 9 bases line up with TRBD1. The CDR3 runs 15 residues. The V and J ends lost 4 bases and 5 bases, in that order; junction bases with no gene match: 5. Germline V gene data show CDR1 as ENHRY and CDR2 as SYGVKD. The CDR3 DNA is TGTGCCATCAGTGCGGGACAGGGAGGGACCGGGGAGCTGTTTTTT. As protein: CAISAGQGGTGELFF.

The rearrangement links TRBV6-5 to TRBJ2-5, with 7 bases matching TRBD1. This CDR3 spans 15 amino acids. Germline CDR1 and CDR2: MNHEY and SVGAGI. V gave up 7 bases and J gave up 1 base; unmatched junction bases: 9. The CDR3 region is CASNNYRGSQETQYF. Written as DNA, the CDR3 is TGTGCCAGCAATAACTACAGGGGAAGCCAAGAGACCCAGTACTTC.

The chain is built from TRBV5-1 and TRBJ2-1, with 8 bases lining up with TRBD1. J was trimmed by 5 bases and V by 0 bases; bases with no gene match: 7. In germline, CDR1 is SGHRS, CDR2 YFSETQ. CDR3 length equals 16 residues. The CDR3 protein is CASSLGPGQADNEQFF. CDR3 coding DNA: TGCGCCAGCAGCTTGGGCCCGGGACAGGCCGACAATGAGCAGTTCTTC.

This clone was detected only a few times. The chain couples TRBV10-3 to TRBJ2-3; 10 bases are a match to TRBD2. Trimming took 5 bases from V and 5 from J; bases not matched to a gene: 7. Germline CDR1 is ENHRY and CDR2 is SYGVKD. This CDR3 is built from 15 residues. CDR3 in DNA: TGTGCCATCAGTTACGGGACTAGCGTTATAGATACGCAGTATTTT. Protein product: CAISYGTSVIDTQYF.

The genes are TRBV28 and TRBJ1-5, with 7 bases that match TRBD1. This CDR3 is built from 15 residues. The J segment lost 4 bases and the V segment lost 2 bases, leaving 5 bases of the junction unmatched. The germline V gene encodes CDR1 MDHEN and CDR2 SYDVKM. The chain's CDR3 is CASSLGQGGNQPQHF. Written as DNA, the CDR3 is TGTGCCAGCAGTTTAGGGCAGGGGGGTAATCAGCCCCAGCATTTT.

Only a few counts were recorded for this clone. The rearrangement uses TRBV10-1 and TRBJ1-5; 11 nucleotides match TRBD1. The germline CDR1 and CDR2 sequences are WNHNN and SYGVQD (reference sequence). The CDR3 contains 17 residues. V was pared by 2 bases and J by 6 bases, with 9 bases of the junction left unmatched. Here the CDR3 DNA reads TGCGCCAGCAGTGAGGAAGGTAGGGACAGGGGGGGTCAGCCCCAGCATTTT. It is translated as CASSEEGRDRGGQPQHF.

This chain joins TRBV28 and TRBJ2-5, with 8 positions matching TRBD2. Germline assignment: CDR1 MDHEN and CDR2 SYDVKM. With 5 bases clipped from V and 0 bases from J, the junction kept 20 bases outside the gene matches. The CDR3 runs to 20 residues. The CDR3 DNA is TGTGCCAGCAGTGCCCCCCTCCGGGGCGGGAGGCCACAAAACCAAGAGACCCAGTACTTC. Its protein product is CASSAPLRGGRPQNQETQYF.

The V call is TRBV7-9, the J call TRBJ2-3, with TRBD1 matching over 8 bases. Trimming took 5 bases from V and 2 from J; bases not matched to a gene: 3. CDR3 length equals 14 residues. The germline V gene has CDR1 SEHNR and CDR2 FQNEAQ (reference sequence). CDR3 sequence (DNA): TGTGCCAGCAGCCGGACAGGGAACACAGATACGCAGTATTTT. Its translation: CASSRTGNTDTQYF.